The subject of this entry is one T cell receptor beta chain. Repertoires were generated with immunoSEQ multiplex PCR, while TCRdb's copy carries only in-frame clones and drops some. There are some 30,000 clones in the sample; approximately 90% occur only once, and approximately 7.9% lies in the top ten. V gave up 5 bases and J gave up 4 bases; unmatched junction bases: 4. Germline lookup yields CDR1 MDHEN and CDR2 SYDVKM. The CDR3 contains 14 residues. This entry belongs to a study of T cell changes during pregnancy in multiple sclerosis. The receptor was isolated from a female donor with multiple sclerosis, enrolled in a pregnancy study. This specimen was CD8+ T cells from peripheral blood mononuclear cells, taken before pregnancy. V and J are TRBV28 and TRBJ2-2; 7 nucleotides match TRBD1. CDR3 in amino acids: CASSLGTATGELFF. DNA of the CDR3: TGTGCCAGCAGTCTCGGGACAGCCACCGGGGAGCTGTTTTTT.